The text below deals with one T cell receptor (beta chain). No cognate antigen has been identified for it. The method behind the library was the immunoSEQ multiplex PCR assay. A mixture of 60 forward primers for TCR Vbeta segments and 13 reverse primers for TCR Jbeta segments was used in the multiplex PCR. The CDR3 region of rearranged TCR beta genes was amplified from genomic DNA with a multiplex PCR assay. On the Illumina HiSeq System, the amplified TCR beta libraries were sequenced as 87-base-pair reads. Concerning the study's data processing: In a later analysis, tens of millions of unique TCR beta chains were counted across the 650 to 750 repertoires, and around 10 million of these chains were shared by at least two donors. To remove PCR and sequencing errors, raw reads were error-corrected and collapsed into unique sequences using a nearest-neighbor algorithm that merged closely related sequences. CDR3 sequences were aligned to IMGT reference sequences to assign V, D and J gene segments. For a sequence to be retained, at least a six-nucleotide match to both a V gene segment and a J gene segment was required. Rearrangements were called productive when the CDR3 lacked stop codons and stayed in frame with V and J; all others were non-productive. Following IMGT convention, CDR3 was defined as the stretch from the second conserved V-encoded cysteine to the conserved J-encoded phenylalanine. In an earlier analysis of 587 of the donors, sequences lacking an unambiguous match to a single V gene segment were excluded. In an earlier analysis of several hundred of the donors, V segments were called functional above 56.7% productive rearrangements and were called segregating when the between-donor standard deviation exceeded 5%. A statistical classification framework was built to diagnose cytomegalovirus status from the catalog of TCR beta chain sequences. A later analysis assigned V and J genes by comparing TCR nucleotide sequences with IMGT/GENE-DB human TR gene sequences. In a later analysis, CDR3 sequences and most-parsimonious VDJ recombination scenarios were assigned using the TCRdist pipeline. In a later analysis, each TCR beta chain was defined by its CDR3 amino acid sequence together with its V-gene family, and reads lacking a unique V-gene family were excluded. To address suspected cross-contamination and a sequencing artifact, a later analysis removed roughly 580 highly shared, low-generation-probability nucleotide sequences. In a later analysis, a clonal expansion index was calculated for each public chain from normalized within-repertoire ranks of inferred template counts. In a later analysis, generation probabilities were computed with a VDJ recombination model fitted to out-of-frame rearrangements, and the resulting probabilities were checked against IGoR. Hypergeometric tests were used in a later analysis to score TCR-TCR, TCR-HLA and TCR-CMV co-occurrence, with a repertoire-size bias correction applied to the TCR pairs. To estimate false discovery rates, a later analysis permuted the HLA or CMV assignments 20 times. In a later analysis, co-occurring TCRs were grouped using DBSCAN, with TCRdist sequence similarity added in when clustering inside HLA-allele-positive subsets. Co-occurrence clustering excluded repertoires with fewer than 30,000 or more than 120,000 public chains, plus five with anomalous nucleotide sharing. Entries here come from immuneACCESS through TCRdb and include only in-frame sequences with V and J called. Some clones fail to appear in such tables; in the studies checked, an unresolved V gene covers under half of the shortfall, and the cause of the remainder is unknown. The V and J calls and clone size were taken over from that table, and D and trimming were inferred from the DNA. This sample's table lists more than 95,000 clones. The ten largest clones represent roughly 2.7% of the sample.

As encoded in the germline V gene, CDR1 is MNHEY while CDR2 is SVGAGI. The CDR3, from cysteine to phenylalanine, totals 13 residues. Only CDR3 DNA remains: 39 bases, in frame from the first base. V and J are truncated by 3 bases and 1 base respectively, leaving an intervening sequence of 6 bases. This record belongs to a study of cytomegalovirus exposure and HLA in healthy donors (TCRdb year 2017). As for the study more broadly: An earlier analysis of several hundred of the donors reported 250 to 300 Gb of sequence data and 117 million unique TCR beta sequences from about 179 million T cells. About 300 gigabases of sequencing data and around 85 million unique TCR sequences made up an early release that covered fewer than 650 HLA-typed donors. Among the roughly 400 genotyped donors, under 90% belonged to the genetic ancestry cluster associated with self-reported Caucasian donors. The aim of the study was to test whether cataloging public T cell receptors could identify signatures of past pathogen exposure. The T cell repertoires of 550 to 850 subjects were profiled by immunosequencing and related to cytomegalovirus serostatus. Besides the first cohort of 500 to 700 subjects, a separate validation cohort made up of 120 different subjects was used. To predict cytomegalovirus infection status, the study brought together high-throughput TCR immunosequencing, statistical association of individual TCRs with disease status, and machine learning. In a later analysis, previously published TCR beta repertoires from about 670 donors were re-analyzed and high-resolution HLA genotyping was added so that TCR occurrence patterns could be studied. The later analysis used no new phenotypic data to find candidate immune exposures, relying instead on TCR beta sequences and their occurrence across donors. An earlier analysis of nearly 600 of the donors applied high-throughput TCR beta sequencing to assess whether each TCR beta V gene segment acted as functional or pseudogenic. Donor age, sex, ethnicity and CMV serostatus were collected together with the repertoire data. In a later genetic analysis, genome-wide SNP genotypes for about three fifths of the 666 donors were used, and that subset was treated as a discovery cohort. All discovery cohort repertoires had been generated on a single sequencing platform. HLA typing covered class I and class II loci at four-digit resolution. Typing coverage varied by locus: roughly 620-630 donors for A, B, C, DRB1 and DQB1; approximately 520 for DQA1; around 610 for DPA1; 450 to 480 for DPB1. Because of strong linkage in the cohort, a handful of DR-DQ haplotypes were treated as single units for association and clustering. On average, roughly 240,000 unique TCR beta nucleotide sequences were sequenced per donor among 398 genotyped donors of the cohort, with 15% to 20% of those sequences being non-productive.

The cohort consisted of fewer than 700 healthy bone marrow donors. All cohort members were sampled while nominally healthy, although unrecorded immune exposures were likely present. The donor was CMV seronegative and belonged to the group of 352 seronegative cohort members. A peripheral blood sample was provided by each donor, and peripheral blood mononuclear cells were used for TCR beta sequencing. Genomic DNA extraction from the blood cell samples was performed with the Qiagen DNeasy Blood Extraction Kit. Broad study findings and their caveats: The study gave a list of 150 to 200 TCR beta chains associated with cytomegalovirus. A later genetic analysis associated a missense DCLRE1C variant with V-gene and J-gene trimming of TCR beta chains, and an independent cohort replicated the association. Strong co-occurrence of HLA alleles, especially DR and DQ, made assigning TCR associations to individual alleles difficult. Immune exposure information for the cohort was limited to CMV serostatus. The presence/absence analyses assumed that sequencing depth was roughly uniform across donors, and that assumption may not be true. In this cohort, only TCR beta chains were sequenced, and detectable features were limited by the absence of alpha or paired-chain data. In an earlier analysis of around 600 of the donors, most TCR beta V segments appeared in productive rearrangements about 90% or about 30% of the time, broadly matching IMGT annotations. In vitro tests confirmed that a few of the cytomegalovirus-associated TCR beta chains recognize cytomegalovirus antigens. In a later analysis, most CMV-associated TCR beta chains were found to appear HLA-restricted, with HLA associations seemingly driven largely by CMV exposure. According to a later analysis, TCR association rates differed among HLA loci, with DRB1 alleles showing the most associated TCRs and HLA-C alleles showing the fewest. Across donors, most TCR sequences were observed very rarely, whereas some public TCRs were present in many individuals. A later genetic analysis reported fewer N-insertions in productive TCRs among donors in an Asian-associated ancestry cluster than the roughly 670-donor mean. A further reported finding was that TCR beta sequences accurately predicted the HLA-A and HLA-B alleles for most subjects in the first cohort. Some IMGT-functional V segments, including TRBV6-2 and TRBV6-3, could not be told apart with the 87-base-pair reads, so those segments were excluded. In a later analysis, several top co-occurrence clusters were reported to appear linked to parvovirus B19, influenza, CMV and Epstein-Barr virus. HLA typing was unavailable for some donors at each locus, so association tests used only the typed subset. The classifier was reported to diagnose cytomegalovirus status with high specificity and sensitivity in both the original cohort and the validation cohort. It was suggested by the authors that the approach could potentially be generalized to other disease states and immunological phenotypes. A cluster of highly shared sequence variants was judged likely to represent a technical artifact of the sequencing pipeline. In a later analysis, around 17,000 TCR beta sequences were associated with specific HLA alleles at a false discovery rate of 0.05. Because counts were too low, 15 or so rarely observed V segments, including chromosome 9 orphons, were excluded from the earlier analysis of about 500 of the donors. Linkage disequilibrium might explain the correlated functional status among segregating V segments, but an unknown experimental factor could not be excluded. A later analysis found that HLA-associated TCR beta chains were more clonally expanded and had lower generation probabilities than equally common non-associated chains.

Material: PBMCs. The clonotype originates from a man aged 30-40 years in good health and CMV-seronegative. This sequence uses TRBV6-5 and TRBJ1-1; the D gene assignment is ambiguous. The DNA sequence is as follows: TGTGCCAGCAGTTATTGGCAGAACACTGAAGCTTTCTTT. Its protein reads: CASSYWQNTEAFF.